The clone carrying this TCR beta chain has a handful of counts. The sample comes from a study of identical twins. After removal of 8 bases from V and 6 bases from J, the junction contained 9 bases not matched to a gene. In germline, CDR1 is MNHNS, CDR2 SASEGT. The CDR3 is 15 residues long. TCRdb processed the 5' RACE reads anew with MiXCR; each CDR3 protein has one entry. The sample lists 450,000 to 650,000 distinct CDR3 sequences; roughly 15% were seen once. This sample also appeared in a second study, on yellow fever vaccine responses in identical twins.

The chain couples TRBV6-1 to TRBJ2-2, with 10 bases aligning to TRBD2. The TCR comes from a young woman in good health. Sequences were obtained from CD4+ T cells sorted from blood. The CDR3, as DNA: TGTGCCAGCGGGGGGACTAGCGTTATTGCCGGGGAGCTGTTTTTT. Translation gives CASGGTSVIAGELFF.